This TCR beta chain stems from a study of response to subunit inactivated influenza vaccine. General study points: The authors suggested that every seasonal influenza vaccination recruits few new T cells.

Trimming stripped 0 bases from V and 4 bases from J, with 7 bases between. The germline gives CDR1 SGDLS, CDR2 YYNGEE. The CDR3 consists of 13 residues. One entry per CDR3 protein results from TCRdb running MiXCR on the RT-PCR reads. The sample gives hundreds of thousands of distinct CDR3 sequences, around 20% of which show up once; approximately 10% is in the top ten. With respect to this clonotype: Antigen unknown.

V gene TRBV9 combines with J gene TRBJ1-2; no reliable D call. This receptor was identified in a man between 45 and 60 years old who received an inactivated influenza vaccine. The sample consisted of PBMCs from blood, taken more than 4 days after vaccination. The CDR3 region has the DNA TGTGCCAGCAGCGTAGACGGCGCCTATGGCTACACCTTC. It codes for CASSVDGAYGYTF.